Sequencing of this TCR beta chain was carried out in a study of T cells after yellow fever vaccination. Study-level background: SMART-Seq v4 Ultra Low Input prepared the low-cell-number fractions.

Of note for this clonotype: Its antigen is still unknown.

This CDR3 region has 16 residues. Per the germline V gene, CDR1 is SGHTA and CDR2 is FQGNSA. The V gene lost 5 bases and the J gene lost 4 bases, with 18 bases spanning the gap. General study findings and limits: Booster samples showed a return of most primary-vaccination clones (roughly 96% CD4, over 70% CD8). Repertoires sorted by FACS could include abundant clonotypes that are contaminants from the bulk population.

Production of TCR cDNA was by 5'RACE template switching, which also added a universal primer site and UMIs. TCRdb reanalysed the 5' RACE reads using MiXCR and keeps one entry per CDR3 protein. The table lists 100,000 to 150,000 distinct CDR3 sequences, 15% of them singletons. The input for sequencing was CD8+ T cells sorted from PBMCs, taken 5 days after the yellow fever booster vaccination. The chain carries TRBV7-2 and TRBJ2-1; perhaps TRBD2 as D (6 bases). The TCR originated in a man aged 18 to 30 who received the YFV17D yellow fever vaccine. CDR3 DNA sequence: TGTGCCAGCAGCCCCCCGGGCAGCGCGGGGTACAATGAGCAGTTCTTC. This sequence encodes CASSPPGSAGYNEQFF.